A single sample is the source of the 27 T cell receptor beta chains below, sequenced in a study of human T cells and chemical hapten exposure. The time point here: patch test 2, 6 weeks after DPC sensitization. As for treatment: therapeutic diphenylcyclopropenone sensitization with weekly scalp DPC. MiXCR, applied by TCRdb to the RACE reads, yields one record per CDR3 protein. The table includes over 100,000 distinct CDR3 sequences, less than 10% detected once. The sequencing here drew on whole blood, taken in connection with sensitization to the hapten diphenylcyclopropenone (DPC). These receptors came from a middle-aged woman with alopecia areata. Some clones in this sample may be carry-over from other donors' samples.

The CDR3 sequence is CASSPARTDHNQPQHF. The CDR3 nucleotides are TGTGCCAGCTCACCGGCCCGGACAGATCACAATCAGCCCCAGCATTTT. The chain is built from TRBV18 and TRBJ1-5, with a weak D call TRBD1 (6 bases). V was clipped by 3 bases and J by 3 bases, with 15 bases between them. The CDR3 covers 16 residues. CDR1 KGHSH and CDR2 LQKENI come from the germline V gene.

The chain employs TRBV11-2 and TRBJ2-1; D is uncertain. Trimming left V 7 bases short and J 10 bases short, with 14 bases between. Germline CDR1 SGHAT, CDR2 FQNNGV. CDR3 size: 12 residues. The CDR3 sequence is CASKASFGEQFF. The CDR3 DNA follows: TGTGCCAGCAAGGCTAGTTTCGGCGAGCAGTTCTTC.

The sample holds many counts of this clonotype. V gene TRBV28 combines with J gene TRBJ1-1; D is ambiguous. The CDR3 loop spans 13 amino acids. V shed 5 bases and J shed 0 bases, with 7 bases lying between them. The germline gives CDR1 MDHEN, CDR2 SYDVKM. DNA for the CDR3: TGTGCCAGCAGTCCGACCGTGAACACTGAAGCTTTCTTT. Protein: CASSPTVNTEAFF. Variable domain in full (rest from reference TRBV28 and TRBJ1-1): DVKVTQSSRYLVKRTGEKVFLECVQDMDHENMFWYRQDPGLGLRLIYFSYDVKMKEKGDIPEGYSVSREKKERFSLILESASTNQTSMYLCASSPTVNTEAFFGQGTRLTVV.

This clonotype was detected ten times or more. The chain joins TRBV6-2 or TRBV6-3 to TRBJ1-1; D is unresolved. CDR1 MNHEY and CDR2 SVGEGT come from the germline V gene. CDR3 size: 13 residues. Trimming stripped 1 base from V and 3 bases from J, with 6 bases between. The CDR3 loop reads CASSYYVDTEAFF. The CDR3 coding sequence is TGTGCCAGCAGTTACTATGTGGACACTGAAGCTTTCTTT.

This clonotype was detected a few times. The chain couples TRBV30 to TRBJ1-1; D is unresolved. This CDR3 region has 11 residues. CDR1 is GTSNPN and CDR2 is SVGIG in the germline V gene (reference sequence). V was trimmed by 3 bases and J by 11 bases, leaving 13 bases between them. The CDR3, as DNA: TGTGCCTGGAGCGCCCGGCTCCCGGCTTTCTTT. Residues: CAWSARLPAFF.

This chain uses TRBV7-2 with TRBJ1-1, with D maybe TRBD1 (6 bases). The germline gives CDR1 SGHTA, CDR2 FQGNSA. CDR3 length: 13 residues. Trimming pared 3 bases from V and 5 bases from J, leaving 10 bases between. CDR3 nucleotide sequence: TGTGCCAGCAGCTTGGGGGCGAGGACTGAAGCTTTCTTT. Translating gives CASSLGARTEAFF.

The rearrangement joins TRBV5-4 to TRBJ1-1; D is uncertain. This CDR3 contains 16 residues. CDR1 is SGHNT and CDR2 is YYREEE in the germline V gene (reference sequence). Trimming took 3 bases from V and 2 from J, leaving 17 bases between them. This CDR3 reads CASSSSGVTRNTEAFF. CDR3 bases: TGTGCCAGCAGCTCTTCGGGAGTTACCCGAAACACTGAAGCTTTCTTT.

This chain joins TRBV12-3 or TRBV12-4 and TRBJ1-1; D remains unclear. V was trimmed by 5 bases and J by 1 base, leaving 17 bases between them. This CDR3 has 16 residues. CDR3 nucleotide sequence: TGTGCCAGCAGTCTTACCGGGGATAGGGCGAACACTGAAGCTTTCTTT. Translated, it gives CASSLTGDRANTEAFF.

This clonotype was counted at least ten times. The rearrangement links TRBV7-6 to TRBJ2-7; TRBD2 matches at 13 bases. CDR1 is SGHVS and CDR2 is FNYEAQ in the germline V gene. J was trimmed by 6 bases and V by 5 bases; bases with no gene match: 7. The CDR3 totals 15 residues. The CDR3 DNA reads as TGTGCCAGCAGCCCCCCGGGACTAGCGGGACTCGAGCAGTACTTC. Residues: CASSPPGLAGLEQYF.

This clonotype was picked up a small number of times. The chain employs TRBV7-2 and TRBJ2-5; D gene unclear. The length of the CDR3 is 13 residues. Trimming took 2 bases from V and 0 from J, leaving 4 bases between them. Germline CDR1 reads SGHTA; CDR2 reads FQGNSA. This CDR3 reads CASSLPYQETQYF. Here the CDR3 DNA reads TGTGCCAGCAGCTTACCGTACCAAGAGACCCAGTACTTC.

This rearrangement joins TRBV11-2 to TRBJ2-3; 7 nucleotides match TRBD2. The CDR3 consists of 17 residues. CDR1 SGHAT and CDR2 FQNNGV come from the germline V gene. Unmatched junction bases numbered 17, after V lost 5 bases and J lost 6 bases. CDR3 coding DNA: TGTGCCAGCAGCCCGAGGACTAGATCGGGTGTAGTGGATACGCAGTATTTT. Translated: CASSPRTRSGVVDTQYF.

This clonotype showed up just a few times. This sequence joins TRBV11-3 and TRBJ2-1, with D tentatively TRBD1 (5 bases). The ends were cut back, 0 bases at V and 5 bases at J, with 14 bases in the middle. CDR1 and CDR2 (germline): SGHNT, YENEEA. The CDR3 sequence is 16 residues long. The CDR3 region is CASSLDQSGANNEQFF. The CDR3 nucleotides read TGTGCCAGCAGCTTAGATCAGAGTGGGGCTAACAATGAGCAGTTCTTC.

This clonotype has a count of ten or more. This chain joins TRBV20-1 and TRBJ2-5; D is perhaps TRBD2 (6 bases). Trimming stripped 5 bases from V and 9 bases from J, with 22 bases between. The germline V gene has CDR1 DFQATT and CDR2 SNEGSKA (reference sequence). The CDR3 loop spans 14 amino acids. In DNA form, the CDR3 reads TGCAGTGCTCGGGACTCTCGGGGTGGCGTGGCCCAGTACTTC. This codes for CSARDSRGGVAQYF.

In this sample, this clonotype turned up a few times. J is TRBJ1-2 and V is TRBV18; TRBD1 matches 7 bases. Germline CDR1 reads KGHSH; CDR2 reads LQKENI. The CDR3 is made up of 14 amino acids. J lost 8 bases, V lost 1 base, and 7 bases had no gene match. This CDR3 reads CASSPLDRAYGYTF. CDR3 in DNA: TGTGCCAGCTCACCACTCGACAGGGCCTACGGCTACACCTTC.

The genes are TRBV19 and TRBJ2-2; D could derive from TRBD1 or TRBD2 (5 bases each). Per germline, CDR1 LNHDA and CDR2 SQIVND (reference sequence). The CDR3 runs to 18 residues. Trimming pared 6 bases from V and 0 bases from J, leaving 20 bases between. The DNA of the CDR3 is TGTGCCAGTAGACTCGGGCAGGGACGCCGCTCGAACACCGGGGAGCTGTTTTTT. Translated, it gives CASRLGQGRRSNTGELFF.

This clonotype came up once. Here the CDR3 reads CSVEKGRGTYEQYF. DNA of the CDR3: TGCAGCGTTGAAAAGGGCAGGGGAACCTACGAGCAGTACTTC. The chain couples TRBV29-1 to TRBJ2-7, with D possibly matching TRBD1 (6 bases). CDR3 length equals 14 residues. V shed 2 bases and J shed 2 bases, with 13 bases lying between them. Germline loops: CDR1 SQVTM, CDR2 ANQGSEA.

The chain employs TRBV12-3 or TRBV12-4 and TRBJ1-1; a possible D gene is TRBD1 (6 bases). Trimming shortened V by 2 bases and J by 7 bases, and 14 bases separated the two germline ends. The length of the CDR3 is 14 residues. The CDR3 here is CASSLKAGDIEAFF. CDR3 bases: TGTGCCAGCAGTTTAAAGGCAGGGGATATTGAAGCTTTCTTT.

This clonotype was seen ten or more times. The J gene is TRBJ2-6, the V gene TRBV28, with no clear D. The CDR3 has 15 residues. Germline CDR1 MDHEN, CDR2 SYDVKM. The V and J ends lost 4 bases and 0 bases respectively, with 7 bases between them. In DNA, the CDR3 is TGTGCCAGCAGTTCCAGAATCTCTGGGGCCAACGTCCTGACTTTC. It translates to CASSSRISGANVLTF. The entire variable domain, with the rest obtained from reference TRBV28 and TRBJ2-6, is as follows: DVKVTQSSRYLVKRTGEKVFLECVQDMDHENMFWYRQDPGLGLRLIYFSYDVKMKEKGDIPEGYSVSREKKERFSLILESASTNQTSMYLCASSSRISGANVLTFGAGSRLTVL.

The chain links TRBV4-2 to TRBJ2-7; 10 bases agree with TRBD2. Germline trimming cut 4 bases from V and 3 bases from J; bases unmatched to any gene: 6. Looked up from germline, CDR1 is LGHNA and CDR2 is YNFKEQ. The length of the CDR3 is 15 residues. The CDR3 nucleotides are TGTGCCAGCAGCCCCTCACTAGCGGGGAGCTACGAGCAGTACTTC. It specifies CASSPSLAGSYEQYF.

As regards this clonotype: It may be a read error: a sequence one base away is much more abundant. It is likely a read error, because the conserved phenylalanine at the end of the CDR3 is missing. The V call is TRBV28, the J call TRBJ2-7; TRBD2 matches at 7 bases. The CDR3 has 15 residues. Germline V CDR1 and CDR2: MDHEN, SYDVKM. V shed 5 bases, J shed 5 bases, and the junction held 12 bases outside the gene matches. CDR3 region: CASSADAAGVDEQYS. The CDR3 nucleotides read TGTGCCAGCAGTGCCGACGCTGCGGGGGTTGACGAGCAGTACTCC.

This clonotype was picked up many times. V usage is TRBV12-3 or TRBV12-4 and J usage is TRBJ2-1, with D uncertain. Trimming cost V 7 bases and J 9 bases, with 13 bases left between them. CDR3 size: 12 residues. The chain's CDR3 is CASTALGLEQFF. In nucleotides, the CDR3 is TGTGCCAGCACCGCCCTAGGTCTTGAGCAGTTCTTC.

In this sample, this clonotype turned up many times. This sequence joins TRBV29-1 and TRBJ2-1; D not resolved. CDR1 SQVTM and CDR2 ANQGSEA come from the germline V gene. The germline V and J ends were trimmed by 7 bases and 0 bases, with 10 bases remaining between them. The CDR3 totals 13 residues. CDR3 coding DNA: TGCAGCGCCGGGTTGTACTCCTACAATGAGCAGTTCTTC. Amino acid sequence: CSAGLYSYNEQFF.

Many counts were recorded for this clonotype. The CDR3 DNA reads TGCAGTGCTAGTCGGCCGGGGATCACCGGGGAGCTGTTTTTT. It is translated as CSASRPGITGELFF. V usage is TRBV20-1 and J usage is TRBJ2-2, with D possibly TRBD2 on 5 matching bases. Germline lookup yields CDR1 DFQATT and CDR2 SNEGSKA (reference sequence). The CDR3 covers 14 residues. The V end lost 3 bases, the J end lost 4 bases, and 12 bases lay between the germline ends.

Only a few counts were recorded for this clonotype. The chain employs TRBV3-1 and TRBJ2-2; TRBD1 is a possible D gene (5 bases). Looked up from germline, CDR1 is LGHDT and CDR2 is YNNKEL (reference sequence). Between the trimmed V and J ends, which lost 2 bases and 5 bases, there was a span of 9 bases. The length of the CDR3 is 14 residues. The CDR3 region has the DNA TGTGCCAGCAGCCAACCCCCAGGGACCGGGGAGCTGTTTTTT. It codes for CASSQPPGTGELFF.

This clonotype was observed many times. The chain couples TRBV7-2 to TRBJ2-3; D gene ambiguous. V was cut by 4 bases and J by 5 bases, with 7 bases left in between. CDR1 is SGHTA and CDR2 is FQGNSA in the germline V gene. CDR3 size: 12 residues. The CDR3 loop reads CASSSRIDTQYF. CDR3 coding DNA: TGTGCCAGCAGCTCTCGGATAGATACGCAGTATTTT. The variable domain in full, completed from reference TRBV7-2 and TRBJ2-3, reads GAGVSQSPSNKVTEKGKDVELRCDPISGHTALYWYRQSLGQGLEFLIYFQGNSAPDKSGLPSDRFSAERTGGSVSTLTIQRTQQEDSAVYLCASSSRIDTQYFGPGTRLTVL.

V usage is TRBV27 and J usage is TRBJ2-7, with D perhaps matching TRBD1 or TRBD2 (5 bases each). The CDR3 is 14 amino acids. Per the germline V gene, CDR1 is MNHEY and CDR2 is SMNVEV (reference sequence). With 9 bases removed from V and 0 bases from J, the gap between germline ends came to 15 bases. CDR3 region: CASSGTAGSYEQYF. DNA for the CDR3: TGTGCCAGTTCCGGGACGGCGGGCTCCTACGAGCAGTACTTC.

This clonotype was recorded at least ten times. This chain links TRBV10-1 with TRBJ1-3, with a tentative D call TRBD1 (5 bases). This CDR3 has 18 residues. V dropped 3 bases and J dropped 0 bases, with 18 bases sitting between them. Germline CDR1 and CDR2: WNHNN and SYGVQD (reference sequence). The CDR3 DNA reads as TGCGCCAGCAGTGACCACACTGGCGGACAAGTCTCTGGAAACACCATATATTTT. Encoded protein: CASSDHTGGQVSGNTIYF.